A single sample gave rise to the 26 T cell receptor beta chains below, sequenced in a study of cytomegalovirus exposure and HLA in healthy donors. Amplification used 60 Vbeta primers and 13 Jbeta primers. Profiling relied on immunoSEQ multiplex PCR, and the TCRdb table lists in-frame clones only, not all of them. Of some 70,000 clones in the sample, approximately 82% were seen once. Source material: PBMCs. These receptor sequences come from a man aged 18-30 years in good health and CMV-seronegative.

The genes are TRBV29-1 and TRBJ2-3; 7 bases are a match to TRBD2. From germline, CDR1 is SQVTM and CDR2 ANQGSEA. J was trimmed by 1 base and V by 2 bases; bases with no gene match: 3. The CDR3 extends over 14 amino acids. In DNA, the CDR3 is TGCAGCGTTGAACGGGGGGTCGGCACAGATACGCAGTATTTT. Translating it yields CSVERGVGTDTQYF.

The chain employs TRBV7-3 and TRBJ2-1; possible D gene TRBD2, 7 bases. V lost 2 bases to trimming and J lost 8 bases, with 22 bases between them. Germline assignment: CDR1 SGHTA and CDR2 FQGTGA. The CDR3 extends over 17 amino acids. The CDR3 DNA reads TGTGCCAGCAGCTTAGGTGTGGGGGGGGGCGGTTTGGATGAGCAGTTCTTC. Translated, it gives CASSLGVGGGGLDEQFF.

This chain links TRBV5-4 with TRBJ2-1, with 10 bases aligning to TRBD2. V shed 4 bases and J 12 bases; nucleotides not matched to a gene: 10. This CDR3 has 14 residues. Germline CDR1 and CDR2: SGHNT and YYREEE (reference sequence). CDR3 bases: TGTGCCAGCAGCGCCTGGACTAGCGGTTCGGGGCAGTTCTTC. Protein: CASSAWTSGSGQFF.

V and J are TRBV5-1 and TRBJ2-7; D is perhaps TRBD2 (7 bases). Deletions cut 1 base from V and 6 bases from J, with 17 bases between. The germline gives CDR1 SGHRS, CDR2 YFSETQ. The CDR3 spans 15 residues. Here the CDR3 DNA reads TGCGCCAGCAGCTTGATTATCTTGGGGGGGCGCGAGCAGTACTTC. Encoded protein: CASSLIILGGREQYF.

The rearrangement links TRBV27 to TRBJ2-2; D might be TRBD1 (5 bases). This CDR3 spans 14 amino acids. Germline loops: CDR1 MNHEY, CDR2 SMNVEV (reference sequence). With 3 bases removed from V and 4 bases from J, the gap between germline ends came to 9 bases. CDR3 sequence (DNA): TGTGCCAGCAGTTTCAGGGCAGCCACCGGGGAGCTGTTTTTT. Translating it yields CASSFRAATGELFF.

The chain has TRBV5-1 and TRBJ2-7; the match to TRBD1 covers 9 bases. Germline V gene lookup returns CDR1 SGHRS and CDR2 YFSETQ. This CDR3 comprises 12 residues. V was pared by 7 bases and J by 6 bases, with 5 bases of the junction left unmatched. In nucleotides, the CDR3 is TGCGCCAGCCGGGACAGGGCCCTCGAGCAGTACTTC. Its protein product is CASRDRALEQYF.

This clone was seen a single time. The rearrangement uses TRBV6-1 and TRBJ1-1; tentative D call: TRBD1 (6 bases). The CDR3 runs 13 residues. Between the trimmed V and J ends, which lost 5 bases and 6 bases, there was a span of 13 bases. The germline CDR1 and CDR2 sequences are MNHNS and SASEGT. CDR3 DNA: TGTGCCAGCAGTAGGGACATGAGCGCTGAAGCTTTCTTT. Its translation is CASSRDMSAEAFF.

The chain joins TRBV5-1 to TRBJ2-1; TRBD1 matches 9 bases. This CDR3 has 15 residues. CDR1 SGHRS and CDR2 YFSETQ come from the germline V gene. The V gene end was trimmed by 3 bases and the J gene end by 1 base; junction bases not matched to a gene: 2. DNA for the CDR3: TGCGCCAGCAGCTCGGGACAGGGATCCTACAATGAGCAGTTCTTC. Its translation: CASSSGQGSYNEQFF. Drawing the rest from reference TRBV5-1 and TRBJ2-1, the complete variable domain is KAGVTQTPRYLIKTRGQQVTLSCSPISGHRSVSWYQQTPGQGLQFLFEYFSETQRNKGNFPGRFSGRQFSNSRSEMNVSTLELGDSALYLCASSSGQGSYNEQFFGPGTRLTVL.

Only one count was recorded for this clone. CDR3 loop: CASTVSGDTETQYF. The DNA for the CDR3 is TGTGCCAGCACCGTAAGCGGGGATACCGAGACCCAGTACTTC. The gene calls are TRBV21-1 and TRBJ2-5; TRBD2, as called in the table, went unchecked against the DNA. TRBV21-1 represents a pseudogene. The CDR3 is made up of 14 amino acids.

CDR3 nucleotide sequence: TGTGCCATCACCCCTTCCCGACAGGGGATCCACGAGCAGTACTTC. This codes for CAITPSRQGIHEQYF. The chain is built from TRBV10-3 and TRBJ2-7; the match to TRBD1 covers 8 bases. The germline V gene has CDR1 ENHRY and CDR2 SYGVKD. This CDR3 region has 15 residues. Trimming took 7 bases from V and 5 from J; bases not matched to a gene: 13.

The chain has TRBV28 and TRBJ2-7, with 7 bases identical to TRBD2. Germline loops: CDR1 MDHEN, CDR2 SYDVKM. V was clipped by 8 bases and J by 4 bases; unmatched bases: 17. There are 16 residues in the CDR3. CDR3 in amino acids: CASPPGRAAGNYEQYF. DNA of the CDR3: TGTGCCAGCCCTCCGGGGCGCGCAGCGGGAAATTACGAGCAGTACTTC.

The V gene is TRBV6-5, the J gene TRBJ2-7, with D unresolved. The germline V gene encodes CDR1 MNHEY and CDR2 SVGAGI. Trimming pared 3 bases from V and 0 bases from J, leaving 9 bases between. The CDR3 consists of 14 residues. The CDR3 region is CASSYHPSSYEQYF. CDR3 DNA sequence: TGTGCCAGCAGTTATCATCCTAGCTCCTACGAGCAGTACTTC.

This chain uses TRBV19 with TRBJ1-5; TRBD1 matches at 7 bases. Trimming removed 6 bases from V and 4 bases from J; junction bases left unmatched: 6. Germline CDR1 is LNHDA and CDR2 is SQIVND (reference sequence). CDR3 length equals 14 residues. The CDR3, as DNA: TGTGCCAGTAGCCATGACAGGGTGAATCAGCCCCAGCATTTT. It translates to CASSHDRVNQPQHF.

The V call is TRBV5-6, the J call TRBJ2-2, with TRBD1 as a possible D gene (7 bases). Germline assignment: CDR1 SGHDT and CDR2 YYEEEE. The CDR3 has 18 amino acids. V shed 0 bases and J shed 2 bases, with 17 bases lying between them. The CDR3 protein is CASSLASQGGFNTGELFF. DNA for the CDR3: TGTGCCAGCAGCTTGGCGAGTCAGGGGGGTTTCAACACCGGGGAGCTGTTTTTT.

In its sample, this clone was seen once. The chain uses TRBV4-3 and TRBJ2-1; the match to TRBD1 covers 7 bases. This CDR3 is 16 amino acids long. CDR1 is LGHNA and CDR2 is YSLEER in the germline V gene. With 0 bases clipped from V and 3 bases from J, the junction kept 5 bases outside the gene matches. DNA of the CDR3: TGCGCCAGCAGCCAAGATTCGCCAGGGGGCTACAATGAGCAGTTCTTC. It is translated as CASSQDSPGGYNEQFF.

This clone showed up just once. J is TRBJ1-4 and V is TRBV19; TRBD1 is a possible D gene (5 bases). CDR3 length: 17 amino acids. The germline CDR1 and CDR2 sequences are LNHDA and SQIVND (reference sequence). The V gene lost 5 bases and the J gene lost 2 bases, with 18 bases spanning the gap. The chain's CDR3 is CASSPDVGQFTNEKLFF. Here the CDR3 DNA reads TGTGCCAGTAGTCCCGATGTGGGGCAATTCACTAATGAAAAACTGTTTTTT.

The V and J genes are TRBV5-6 and TRBJ2-3; 11 bases align to TRBD2. J was trimmed by 4 bases and V by 5 bases; bases with no gene match: 6. Germline V gene sequence: CDR1 SGHDT, CDR2 YYEEEE. The CDR3 spans 15 residues. The CDR3 spells CASRLAGGFADTQYF. For the CDR3, the DNA is TGTGCCAGCAGGTTAGCGGGGGGGTTCGCAGATACGCAGTATTTT.

The chain couples TRBV5-6 to TRBJ1-1; D gene unclear. This CDR3 has 15 residues. The germline V gene encodes CDR1 SGHDT and CDR2 YYEEEE. Deletions cut 4 bases from V and 0 bases from J, with 13 bases between. CDR3 nucleotide sequence: TGTGCCAGCAGCGACTTACTCTCTATGAACACTGAAGCTTTCTTT. Encoded protein: CASSDLLSMNTEAFF.

This rearrangement joins TRBV30 to TRBJ1-2; TRBD1 might be the D (6 bases). CDR3 length: 13 amino acids. Looked up from germline, CDR1 is GTSNPN and CDR2 is SVGIG (reference sequence). The ends were cut back, 5 bases at V and 2 bases at J, with 12 bases in the middle. The CDR3 here is CAWEWGGNYGYTF. The CDR3, as DNA: TGTGCCTGGGAATGGGGGGGCAACTATGGCTACACCTTC.

This clone has just one count. This chain joins TRBV11-2 and TRBJ2-5, with D unresolved. Trimming removed 4 bases from V and 5 bases from J, with 8 bases in between. The CDR3 covers 12 residues. CDR1 is SGHAT and CDR2 is FQNNGV in the germline V gene. The CDR3 is CASSSRRETQYF. CDR3 bases: TGTGCCAGCAGCTCCCGCAGGGAGACCCAGTACTTC.

The chain uses TRBV6-1 and TRBJ1-5, with no clear D. CDR1 is MNHNS, CDR2 SASEGT, per germline. This CDR3 is built from 13 residues. Trimming took off 4 bases at V and 4 bases at J, with 8 bases between the two ends. The CDR3: CASSVAANQPQHF. CDR3 nucleotides: TGTGCCAGCAGTGTCGCGGCAAATCAGCCCCAGCATTTT.

This chain connects TRBV9 to TRBJ2-3; D unclear. V gave up 0 bases and J gave up 2 bases, with 13 bases separating them. Germline-derived CDR1 and CDR2 are SGDLS and YYNGEE. This CDR3 spans 16 amino acids. The DNA for the CDR3 is TGTGCCAGCAGCGTAGTTGGCCAAGTGTACACAGATACGCAGTATTTT. Its translation is CASSVVGQVYTDTQYF.

This clone was seen a handful of times. V is TRBV6-1 and J is TRBJ2-7; a weak D match, TRBD1 (5 bases). Between the trimmed V and J ends, which lost 4 bases and 2 bases, there was a span of 9 bases. The CDR3 is 13 amino acids. CDR1 MNHNS and CDR2 SASEGT come from the germline V gene. CDR3 DNA: TGTGCCAGCAGTGCAGGGTCCCCCTACGAGCAGTACTTC. This codes for CASSAGSPYEQYF.

The chain uses TRBV30 and TRBJ1-5; perhaps TRBD1 as D (6 bases). Germline lookup yields CDR1 GTSNPN and CDR2 SVGIG (reference sequence). The CDR3 is 13 residues long. V was clipped by 2 bases and J by 7 bases, with 12 bases between them. The CDR3 DNA follows: TGTGCCTGGAGTTCAGGGGAACGGCAGCCCCAGCATTTT. Translation: CAWSSGERQPQHF.

The gene calls are TRBV29-1 and TRBJ2-2, with D uncertain. V lost 0 bases and J lost 1, with 6 bases in between. The CDR3 is 14 residues long. Germline CDR1 is SQVTM and CDR2 is ANQGSEA. The CDR3, as DNA: TGCAGCGTTGAAGATTTGCGGAACACCGGGGAGCTGTTTTTT. Its translation: CSVEDLRNTGELFF.

CDR3 DNA sequence: TGTGCCAGTAGTTGGGACTCTTACAATGAGCAGTTCTTC. Its protein product is CASSWDSYNEQFF. The chain couples TRBV19 to TRBJ2-1; perhaps TRBD2 as D (6 bases). This CDR3 comprises 13 residues. Germline lookup yields CDR1 LNHDA and CDR2 SQIVND (reference sequence). V was shortened by 5 bases and J by 4 bases, with 9 bases between the two germline ends. The full variable domain, with the rest looked up from reference TRBV19 and TRBJ2-1, is DGGITQSPKYLFRKEGQNVTLSCEQNLNHDAMYWYRQDPGQGLRLIYYSQIVNDFQKGDIAEGYSVSREKKESFPLTVTSAQKNPTAFYLCASSWDSYNEQFFGPGTRLTVL.